This TCR beta chain was obtained from a study of T cell changes during pregnancy in multiple sclerosis. The table came from immunoSEQ multiplex PCR; TCRdb's copy has only in-frame clones and leaves some out. The top ten clones hold around 10% of a sample with 30,000 to 35,000 clones, just over 90% of them seen once. Germline CDR1 reads SGHAT; CDR2 reads FQNNGV. The CDR3 length is 15 residues. V was clipped by 4 bases and J by 7 bases, with 19 bases between them. The sequencing here drew on CD8+ T cells from peripheral blood mononuclear cells, taken before pregnancy. The TCR was taken from a female donor with multiple sclerosis, enrolled in a pregnancy study. This chain links TRBV11-2 with TRBJ1-2; D is possibly TRBD1 (6 bases). CDR3 sequence: CASSWEGVEPSGYTF. The DNA for the CDR3 is TGTGCCAGCAGCTGGGAGGGGGTCGAACCCAGTGGCTACACCTTC.